The 29 T cell receptor beta chains below come from one sample, sequenced in a study of blood T cell repertoires in COVID-19. Generated by immunoSEQ multiplex PCR, the TCRdb table keeps only in-frame clones and is missing some. The sample contains about 170,000 clones, roughly nine tenths of which appear only once. Material for sequencing was peripheral blood. The receptors here all came from a woman aged 60-75 years with COVID-19, enrolled during active disease.

The count of this clone is one. The chain uses TRBV11-2 and TRBJ1-6; D gene uncertain. Trimming pared 1 base from V and 6 bases from J, leaving 7 bases between. The length of the CDR3 is 14 residues. CDR1 and CDR2 (germline): SGHAT, FQNNGV. CDR3 in amino acids: CASSLVRANSPLHF. The DNA for the CDR3 is TGTGCCAGCAGCTTAGTGAGGGCTAATTCACCCCTCCACTTT.

This chain links TRBV30 with TRBJ2-2; the D gene is possibly TRBD2 (6 bases). Between the trimmed V and J ends, which lost 0 bases and 4 bases, there was a span of 12 bases. Germline values: CDR1 GTSNPN, CDR2 SVGIG (reference sequence). There are 15 residues in the CDR3. CDR3 protein: CAWSVAGNPTGELFF. The CDR3 DNA reads as TGTGCCTGGAGTGTGGCGGGAAATCCCACCGGGGAGCTGTTTTTT.

J is TRBJ2-3 and V is TRBV7-3; possible D gene TRBD2, 6 bases. This CDR3 contains 15 residues. V was shortened by 2 bases and J by 0 bases, with 9 bases between the two germline ends. Germline-derived CDR1 and CDR2 are SGHTA and FQGTGA. Here the CDR3 reads CASSLDGGSTDTQYF. The CDR3 DNA follows: TGTGCCAGCAGCTTAGATGGGGGGAGCACAGATACGCAGTATTTT. The full variable domain, completed using reference TRBV7-3 and TRBJ2-3, is GAGVSQTPSNKVTEKGKYVELRCDPISGHTALYWYRQSLGQGPEFLIYFQGTGAADDSGLPNDRFFAVRPEGSVSTLKIQRTERGDSAVYLCASSLDGGSTDTQYFGPGTRLTVL.

In its sample, this clone was seen once. The chain combines TRBV3-1 (or the pseudogene TRBV3-2) with TRBJ2-7; 10 nucleotides line up with TRBD2. Germline trimming cut 6 bases from V and 2 bases from J; bases unmatched to any gene: 4. The CDR3 has 14 amino acids. Germline V lookup: CDR1 LGHDT, CDR2 YNNKEL (reference sequence). CDR3 sequence (DNA): TGTGCCAGCAGACCTAGCGGGAGCGCCTACGAGCAGTACTTC. The encoded protein is CASRPSGSAYEQYF.

CDR3 sequence (DNA): TGTGCCAGCAGCTTAGGCAGGGAGGGCACAGATACGCAGTATTTT. Its protein product is CASSLGREGTDTQYF. The chain employs TRBV13 and TRBJ2-3, with a tentative D call TRBD2 (6 bases). The CDR3 has 15 residues. The V and J ends lost 0 bases and 1 base respectively, with 8 bases between them. Germline V CDR1 and CDR2: PRHDT, FYEKMQ (reference sequence).

The V call is TRBV19, the J call TRBJ2-5; D possibly corresponds to TRBD1 (6 bases). Germline CDR1 is LNHDA and CDR2 is SQIVND (reference sequence). Trimming left V 1 base short and J 1 base short, with 10 bases between. The CDR3 covers 15 residues. CDR3 nucleotides: TGTGCCAGTAGTATAGCAGGGGCAGTCCAAGAGACCCAGTACTTC. Its translation: CASSIAGAVQETQYF.

This clone has just one count. The chain carries TRBV29-1 and TRBJ2-7; D is unresolved. CDR3 length: 13 residues. CDR1 SQVTM and CDR2 ANQGSEA come from the germline V gene. Deletions cut 0 bases from V and 4 bases from J, with 10 bases between. This CDR3 is CSVEDRQHYEQYF. DNA for the CDR3: TGCAGCGTTGAAGATCGACAACATTACGAGCAGTACTTC.

The V gene is TRBV7-6, the J gene TRBJ2-3; 12 nucleotides line up with TRBD2. V dropped 1 base and J dropped 4; count of bases not matched to a gene: 6. The CDR3 loop spans 17 amino acids. Germline V gene lookup returns CDR1 SGHVS and CDR2 FNYEAQ. This chain's CDR3 is CASSLEASGRVADTQYF. The DNA for the CDR3 is TGTGCCAGCAGCTTAGAGGCTAGCGGGAGGGTCGCAGATACGCAGTATTTT.

This clone was detected a few times. V gene TRBV4-1 combines with J gene TRBJ1-5; 11 bases are shared with TRBD1. J was trimmed by 7 bases and V by 4 bases; bases with no gene match: 3. CDR3 length: 14 amino acids. Germline V gene data show CDR1 as MGHRA and CDR2 as YSYEKL. The CDR3, as DNA: TGCGCCAGCAGCCTAGGACAGGGGGCCCAGCCCCAGCATTTT. Its translation is CASSLGQGAQPQHF.

The chain recombines TRBV5-4 with TRBJ2-7, with 8 nucleotides matching TRBD2. The length of the CDR3 is 16 residues. V lost 4 bases and J lost 0; bases outside the gene matches: 9. Germline V gene lookup returns CDR1 SGHNT and CDR2 YYREEE (reference sequence). As DNA, the CDR3 is TGTGCCAGCAGCCCGGGACTAGGCCCCCCCTCCTACGAGCAGTACTTC. Translating gives CASSPGLGPPSYEQYF. Looking up the rest from reference TRBV5-4 and TRBJ2-7 gives the full variable domain: ETGVTQSPTHLIKTRGQQVTLRCSSQSGHNTVSWYQQALGQGPQFIFQYYREEENGRGNFPPRFSGLQFPNYSSELNVNALELDDSALYLCASSPGLGPPSYEQYFGPGTRLTVT.

The rearrangement links TRBV28 to TRBJ1-2, with 9 bases identical to TRBD1. In germline, CDR1 is MDHEN, CDR2 SYDVKM. This CDR3 region has 15 residues. The V and J ends lost 6 bases and 0 bases, in that order; junction bases with no gene match: 5. The CDR3 region has the DNA TGTGCCAGCAGCCTAGGACAGGGGCCTAACTATGGCTACACCTTC. It yields the protein CASSLGQGPNYGYTF.

The chain couples TRBV4-3 to TRBJ2-7; 10 nucleotides agree with TRBD1. V shed 0 bases and J 3 bases; nucleotides not matched to a gene: 17. The CDR3 has 20 residues. CDR1 LGHNA and CDR2 YSLEER come from the germline V gene. CDR3 in amino acids: CASSQEAVPRADRGYYEQYF. In nucleotides, the CDR3 is TGCGCCAGCAGCCAAGAGGCGGTCCCTCGAGCGGACAGGGGGTACTACGAGCAGTACTTC.

The rearrangement links TRBV3-1 (or the pseudogene TRBV3-2) to TRBJ1-6, with D perhaps TRBD1 (5 bases). The CDR3 sequence is 17 residues long. CDR1 and CDR2 (germline): LGHDT, YNNKEL (reference sequence). The V end lost 4 bases, the J end lost 6 bases, and 19 bases lay between the germline ends. Here the CDR3 reads CASSREARVTPNSPLHF. The CDR3 nucleotides read TGTGCCAGCAGCCGAGAGGCCAGGGTGACTCCTAATTCACCCCTCCACTTT.

The rearrangement uses TRBV10-3 and TRBJ2-1; TRBD2 agrees at 9 bases. The CDR3 totals 13 residues. The germline V gene has CDR1 ENHRY and CDR2 SYGVKD. Germline trimming cut 11 bases from V and 8 bases from J; bases unmatched to any gene: 10. Here the CDR3 reads CAAREREADEQFF. As DNA, the CDR3 is TGTGCCGCTAGGGAGCGGGAGGCTGATGAGCAGTTCTTC.

The gene calls are TRBV7-2 and TRBJ2-7; TRBD1 aligns across 11 bases. This CDR3 has 14 residues. Germline loops: CDR1 SGHTA, CDR2 FQGNSA. The junction had 4 bases not matched to a gene; V was cut back by 4 bases and J by 5 bases. The CDR3 reads CASSWGTGGNEQYF. Written as DNA, the CDR3 is TGTGCCAGCAGCTGGGGGACAGGGGGGAACGAGCAGTACTTC. Drawing the rest from reference TRBV7-2 and TRBJ2-7, the complete variable domain is GAGVSQSPSNKVTEKGKDVELRCDPISGHTALYWYRQSLGQGLEFLIYFQGNSAPDKSGLPSDRFSAERTGGSVSTLTIQRTQQEDSAVYLCASSWGTGGNEQYFGPGTRLTVT.

This clone was seen a handful of times. The chain joins TRBV5-1 to TRBJ2-7; the D gene is possibly TRBD1 (6 bases). Trimming removed 4 bases from V and 5 bases from J, with 19 bases in between. CDR1 and CDR2 (germline): SGHRS, YFSETQ. CDR3 size: 15 residues. This CDR3 reads CASSPMIQGTHEQYF. The CDR3 DNA sequence: TGCGCCAGCAGCCCGATGATACAGGGCACCCACGAGCAGTACTTC.

This rearrangement joins TRBV10-3 to TRBJ2-3; 12 nucleotides line up with TRBD2. After removal of 4 bases from V and 2 bases from J, the junction contained 4 bases not matched to a gene. The CDR3 runs 16 residues. CDR1 is ENHRY, CDR2 SYGVKD, per germline. CDR3 amino acids: CAISGGLAGITDTQYF. The CDR3 region has the DNA TGTGCCATCAGTGGGGGACTAGCGGGTATCACAGATACGCAGTATTTT.

The rearrangement joins TRBV28 to TRBJ2-7, with D tentatively TRBD2 (6 bases). V lost 5 bases, J lost 5 bases, and 16 bases lay in between. Germline V lookup: CDR1 MDHEN, CDR2 SYDVKM. The CDR3 covers 14 residues. The CDR3 here is CASSHNGRVNEQYF. In DNA, the CDR3 is TGTGCCAGCAGTCATAACGGGAGAGTTAACGAGCAGTACTTC.

The rearrangement links TRBV19 to TRBJ2-3; 7 bases align to TRBD2. Germline assignment: CDR1 LNHDA and CDR2 SQIVND (reference sequence). The CDR3 totals 15 residues. Germline trimming cut 3 bases from V and 0 bases from J; bases unmatched to any gene: 3. For the CDR3, the DNA is TGTGCCAGTAGTATTCGGCGGGAGAGCACAGATACGCAGTATTTT. Its protein product is CASSIRRESTDTQYF.

The chain couples TRBV30 to TRBJ2-7; 8 nucleotides align to TRBD2. Per germline, CDR1 GTSNPN and CDR2 SVGIG (reference sequence). The length of the CDR3 is 12 residues. After removal of 7 bases from V and 1 base from J, the junction contained 3 bases not matched to a gene. CDR3 sequence reads: CASREGSYEQYF. The CDR3 coding sequence is TGTGCCTCTCGGGAGGGTTCCTACGAGCAGTACTTC.

The J gene is TRBJ1-4, the V gene TRBV5-1, with 7 bases matching TRBD1. Looked up from germline, CDR1 is SGHRS and CDR2 is YFSETQ. J was trimmed by 3 bases and V by 4 bases; bases with no gene match: 3. This CDR3 region has 14 residues. The CDR3 loop is CASSHGQANEKLFF. CDR3 in DNA: TGCGCCAGCAGCCATGGACAGGCTAATGAAAAACTGTTTTTT.

V and J are TRBV23-1 and TRBJ2-3, with 10 positions matching TRBD1. TRBV23-1 is filed as an ORF, its function uncertain. The length of the CDR3 is 19 residues. Trimming at V came to 0 bases and at J to 7 bases, leaving 16 bases not matched to a gene. CDR3 DNA sequence: TGCGCCAGCAGTCAATCTGGGGGACAGGGGACAACCTTATTATATACGCAGTATTTT. The encoded protein is CASSQSGGQGTTLLYTQYF.

The chain carries TRBV6-2 or TRBV6-3 and TRBJ2-3; a weak D match, TRBD2 (6 bases). This CDR3 region has 16 residues. Germline values: CDR1 MNHEY, CDR2 SVGEGT. V was trimmed by 0 bases and J by 4 bases, leaving 14 bases between them. This CDR3 is CASSYSLREVADTQYF. The CDR3 nucleotides are TGTGCCAGCAGTTACTCACTGCGGGAAGTCGCAGATACGCAGTATTTT.

The rearrangement uses TRBV6-5 and TRBJ2-2, with a weak D call TRBD2 (5 bases). Per germline, CDR1 MNHEY and CDR2 SVGAGI. V gave up 0 bases and J gave up 4 bases, with 12 bases separating them. This CDR3 has 16 residues. The chain's CDR3 is CASSYSRFGVTGELFF. Here the CDR3 DNA reads TGTGCCAGCAGTTACTCGCGGTTCGGGGTCACCGGGGAGCTGTTTTTT.

V usage is TRBV28 and J usage is TRBJ1-5; 8 bases map to TRBD1. Trimming removed 3 bases from V and 3 bases from J; junction bases left unmatched: 7. The germline V gene has CDR1 MDHEN and CDR2 SYDVKM. The CDR3 has 16 residues. This CDR3 reads CASSFDPDRANQPQHF. The CDR3 DNA sequence: TGTGCCAGCAGTTTTGACCCGGACAGGGCCAATCAGCCCCAGCATTTT.

The rearrangement uses TRBV18 and TRBJ2-7; 9 bases match TRBD2. The germline gives CDR1 KGHSH, CDR2 LQKENI. The V and J ends lost 1 base and 2 bases, in that order; junction bases with no gene match: 6. The CDR3 has 16 amino acids. The CDR3 nucleotides read TGTGCCAGCTCACCACGGTCTAGCGGGGTAACCTACGAGCAGTACTTC. Translated, it gives CASSPRSSGVTYEQYF.

The chain links TRBV29-1 to TRBJ1-4; the D is unclear. Trimming cost V 3 bases and J 5 bases, with 7 bases left between them. Germline V gives CDR1 SQVTM, CDR2 ANQGSEA. This CDR3 has 12 amino acids. This chain's CDR3 is CSVDSHNEKLFF. CDR3 nucleotides: TGCAGCGTTGATAGTCACAATGAAAAACTGTTTTTT.

The count of this clone is one. This chain links TRBV13 with TRBJ2-3; weak D call: TRBD2 (5 bases). CDR3 length: 12 residues. Trimming pared 5 bases from V and 5 bases from J, leaving 8 bases between. Germline V gene lookup returns CDR1 PRHDT and CDR2 FYEKMQ (reference sequence). CDR3 sequence: CASSPGGDTQYF. The CDR3 DNA sequence: TGTGCCAGCAGCCCCGGAGGAGATACGCAGTATTTT.

The chain uses TRBV5-4 and TRBJ2-5; 8 bases are shared with TRBD1. Looked up from germline, CDR1 is SGHNT and CDR2 is YYREEE (reference sequence). The CDR3 contains 13 residues. The trim removed 1 base at V and 4 bases at J, leaving 0 bases unmatched. CDR3 protein: CASSLTGGETQYF. The CDR3 DNA is TGTGCCAGCAGCTTGACAGGGGGAGAGACCCAGTACTTC.